The following is a T cell receptor beta chain sequence with its context. The data were obtained in a study of ipilimumab plus nivolumab after autologous stem cell transplantation. Patients got ipilimumab 1 mg/kg beginning 14 to 28 days post-transplant. Trimming shortened V by 2 bases and J by 3 bases, and 9 bases separated the two germline ends. CDR3 length equals 13 residues. Germline-derived CDR1 and CDR2 are SGHRS and YFSETQ. TCRdb's table, derived via immunoSEQ multiplex PCR, lists solely in-frame clones and lacks some. The sample holds about 10,000 clones, 78% seen once. The origin of this receptor is a male donor with diffuse large B-cell lymphoma. The chain has TRBV5-1 and TRBJ2-7; tentative D call: TRBD1 (5 bases). The sequenced sample was PBMCs, obtained in a trial of ipilimumab plus nivolumab as post-transplant consolidation. In nucleotides, the CDR3 is TGCGCCAGCAGCTTCGGCAGGGACTACGAGCAGTACTTC. Amino acid sequence: CASSFGRDYEQYF.